Included here is one TCR beta chain sequence, with context. The data were obtained in a study of T cells in Graves' hyperthyroidism and ophthalmopathy. Trimming shortened V by 5 bases and J by 3 bases, and 14 bases separated the two germline ends. The CDR3 consists of 14 residues. From germline, CDR1 is SGHAT and CDR2 FQNNGV. RNA transcripts provided the source from which TCR beta CDR3 regions were amplified. The HTBI primer set served for first-round RT-PCR of the TCR CDR3. TCRdb processed the multiplex PCR reads anew with MiXCR; each CDR3 protein has one entry. The sample carries approximately 430,000 distinct CDR3 sequences, about 15% recorded once.

Sequencing was carried out using blood. The J gene is TRBJ2-7, the V gene TRBV11-2, with a possible D match to TRBD2 (7 bases). The source is a man aged 18 to 30 with Graves' ophthalmopathy. The CDR3 coding sequence is TGTGCCAGCAGCCTAAGGGGGGGGGTCTACGAGCAGTACTTC. This codes for CASSLRGGVYEQYF.